A single sample gave rise to the 16 T cell receptor beta chains below, sequenced in a study of blood T cell repertoires in COVID-19. Here immunoSEQ multiplex PCR was the method, and the copy in TCRdb shows in-frame clones only, minus some. The sample lists approximately 210,000 clones; roughly 92% were seen once. The sequencing sample was made of peripheral blood. The receptors here all came from a man aged 25 to 40 with COVID-19, enrolled during active disease.

J is TRBJ1-1 and V is TRBV19; a weak D match, TRBD1 (6 bases). The CDR3 contains 13 residues. CDR1 and CDR2 from the germline V gene are LNHDA and SQIVND (reference sequence). V was trimmed by 3 bases and J by 7 bases, leaving 12 bases between them. CDR3 loop: CASSMRGQLEAFF. The CDR3 DNA follows: TGTGCCAGTAGTATGCGGGGGCAGCTTGAAGCTTTCTTT. Complete variable domain (other parts from reference TRBV19 and TRBJ1-1): DGGITQSPKYLFRKEGQNVTLSCEQNLNHDAMYWYRQDPGQGLRLIYYSQIVNDFQKGDIAEGYSVSREKKESFPLTVTSAQKNPTAFYLCASSMRGQLEAFFGQGTRLTVV.

The chain couples TRBV19 to TRBJ2-1, with a tentative D call TRBD1 (7 bases). Deletions cut 7 bases from V and 0 bases from J, with 16 bases between. Germline V gene sequence: CDR1 LNHDA, CDR2 SQIVND (reference sequence). This CDR3 is 16 amino acids long. Here the CDR3 DNA reads TGTGCCAGTACCCCCCAGGGGGGCCTCTCCTACAATGAGCAGTTCTTC. It specifies CASTPQGGLSYNEQFF.

This chain connects TRBV30 to TRBJ1-5; 7 bases are shared with TRBD1. V was pared by 1 base and J by 4 bases, with 4 bases of the junction left unmatched. The CDR3 extends over 14 amino acids. Germline-derived CDR1 and CDR2 are GTSNPN and SVGIG (reference sequence). This CDR3 reads CAWSEDRMNQPQHF. CDR3 bases: TGTGCCTGGAGTGAGGACAGGATGAATCAGCCCCAGCATTTT. The complete variable domain, with remaining parts taken from reference TRBV30 and TRBJ1-5, reads SQTIHQWPATLVQPVGSPLSLECTVEGTSNPNLYWYRQAAGRGLQLLFYSVGIGQISSEVPQNLSASRPQDRQFILSSKKLLLSDSGFYLCAWSEDRMNQPQHFGDGTRLSIL.

The genes are TRBV29-1 and TRBJ1-1; no firm D call. Germline V gene lookup returns CDR1 SQVTM and CDR2 ANQGSEA. Trimming removed 5 bases from V and 1 base from J, with 11 bases in between. This CDR3 has 13 amino acids. The CDR3 DNA reads as TGCAGCGTTCGAGAGCGGCAGAACACTGAAGCTTTCTTT. Residues: CSVRERQNTEAFF. The full variable domain, its missing parts supplied by reference TRBV29-1 and TRBJ1-1, is SAVISQKPSRDICQRGTSLTIQCQVDSQVTMMFWYRQQPGQSLTLIATANQGSEATYESGFVIDKFPISRPNLTFSTLTVSNMSPEDSSIYLCSVRERQNTEAFFGQGTRLTVV.

V and J are TRBV6-1 and TRBJ2-1; 8 positions agree with TRBD2. The CDR3 contains 18 residues. J lost 4 bases, V lost 2 bases, and 13 bases had no gene match. Germline V lookup: CDR1 MNHNS, CDR2 SASEGT. Written as DNA, the CDR3 is TGTGCCAGCAGTGAATGGGGTGGGGAGACTAGCGCATACAATGAGCAGTTCTTC. The encoded protein is CASSEWGGETSAYNEQFF.

CDR3 nucleotide sequence: TGTGCCAGCCTGCTTCTTGGGAAGGAGGGTAGCGCTGAAGCTTTCTTT. It is translated as CASLLLGKEGSAEAFF. The genes are TRBV14 and TRBJ1-1; no definite D call. Per the germline V gene, CDR1 is SGHDN and CDR2 is FVKESK. With 8 bases removed from V and 6 bases from J, the gap between germline ends came to 25 bases. This CDR3 comprises 16 residues. The full variable domain, its missing parts supplied by reference TRBV14 and TRBJ1-1, is EAGVTQFPSHSVIEKGQTVTLRCDPISGHDNLYWYRRVMGKEIKFLLHFVKESKQDESGMPNNRFLAERTGGTYSTLKVQPAELEDSGVYFCASLLLGKEGSAEAFFGQGTRLTVV.

This sequence joins TRBV5-1 and TRBJ1-2, with a possible D match to TRBD1 (5 bases). The CDR3 consists of 13 residues. The V gene's germline CDR1 is SGHRS and CDR2 YFSETQ. V was trimmed by 1 base and J by 4 bases, leaving 8 bases between them. CDR3 sequence reads: CASSLKGLYGYTF. The CDR3 DNA reads as TGCGCCAGCAGCTTGAAGGGACTCTATGGCTACACCTTC.

The chain recombines TRBV9 with TRBJ1-3; TRBD1 is a possible D gene (5 bases). Per germline, CDR1 SGDLS and CDR2 YYNGEE. The CDR3 has 16 residues. The V end was cut by 3 bases, the J end by 0 bases, with 13 bases between. The DNA of the CDR3 is TGTGCCAGCAGCGCCCCCGGGACTTACTCTGGAAACACCATATATTTT. Translating it yields CASSAPGTYSGNTIYF.

The chain carries TRBV11-2 and TRBJ2-1; TRBD2 matches 7 bases. The junction had 14 bases not matched to a gene; V was cut back by 5 bases and J by 4 bases. Germline loops: CDR1 SGHAT, CDR2 FQNNGV. The CDR3 consists of 17 residues. In nucleotides, the CDR3 is TGTGCCAGCAGCCCCTACTCACTAGCGAGGAAATACAATGAGCAGTTCTTC. It specifies CASSPYSLARKYNEQFF.

The chain joins TRBV27 to TRBJ1-5, with 9 bases that match TRBD1. The V gene end was trimmed by 4 bases and the J gene end by 6 bases; junction bases not matched to a gene: 4. Germline V lookup: CDR1 MNHEY, CDR2 SMNVEV (reference sequence). The CDR3 consists of 14 residues. CDR3 protein: CASSSQGAGQPQHF. For the CDR3, the DNA is TGTGCCAGCAGTTCACAGGGGGCAGGTCAGCCCCAGCATTTT.

The V call is TRBV7-9, the J call TRBJ2-1; D possibly corresponds to TRBD1 (5 bases). CDR1 is SEHNR, CDR2 FQNEAQ, per germline (reference sequence). Trimming stripped 2 bases from V and 5 bases from J, with 10 bases between. The CDR3 extends over 14 amino acids. CDR3 loop: CASSLPLQDNEQFF. CDR3 nucleotide sequence: TGTGCCAGCAGCTTACCCCTACAGGACAATGAGCAGTTCTTC.

This chain uses TRBV9 with TRBJ2-5, with 7 bases matching TRBD1. The CDR3 spans 14 residues. Losses at the gene ends were 4 bases for V and 6 bases for J; bases not matched to a gene: 9. Germline-derived CDR1 and CDR2 are SGDLS and YYNGEE. This CDR3 is CASSSTGTPQTQYF. The CDR3 bases are TGTGCCAGCAGCTCGACAGGGACCCCGCAGACCCAGTACTTC.

The rearrangement links TRBV10-3 to TRBJ1-1, with D perhaps TRBD1 (5 bases). The CDR3 is 14 residues long. Trimming removed 4 bases from V and 3 bases from J, with 12 bases in between. CDR1 is ENHRY and CDR2 is SYGVKD in the germline V gene. The CDR3 region has the DNA TGTGCCATCAGTGGGGGCCGATCGGACACTGAAGCTTTCTTT. Translating gives CAISGGRSDTEAFF.

This chain joins TRBV3-1 (or the pseudogene TRBV3-2) and TRBJ2-7; tentative D call: TRBD1 (5 bases). Trimming left V 0 bases short and J 5 bases short, with 11 bases between. Germline loops: CDR1 LGHDT, CDR2 YNNKEL (reference sequence). The CDR3 totals 14 residues. The CDR3 DNA sequence: TGTGCCAGCAGCCAAGATAGGGGATCGGACGAGCAGTACTTC. Amino acid sequence: CASSQDRGSDEQYF.

This chain joins TRBV5-1 and TRBJ1-2; D is perhaps TRBD1 (6 bases). CDR1 and CDR2 from the germline V gene are SGHRS and YFSETQ. Trimming took off 4 bases at V and 2 bases at J, with 15 bases between the two ends. The CDR3 spans 15 residues. The CDR3 loop is CASSLGQLVNYGYTF. CDR3 sequence (DNA): TGCGCCAGCAGCCTCGGACAGCTAGTAAACTATGGCTACACCTTC.

On this clone itself: The sample holds other DNA sequences that translate to the same CDR3. CDR3 loop: CASSFTGGETQYF. The CDR3 DNA reads TGCGCCAGCAGCTTCACGGGGGGAGAGACCCAGTACTTC. The chain recombines TRBV5-1 with TRBJ2-5; 7 bases line up with TRBD2. The CDR3 totals 13 residues. V shed 2 bases, J shed 4 bases, and the junction held 2 bases outside the gene matches. Germline V gene sequence: CDR1 SGHRS, CDR2 YFSETQ.